The 24 T cell receptor beta chains below all came from one sample that was sequenced in a study of STAT5B mutations in CD4+ large granular lymphocyte leukemia. The data were produced by immunoSEQ multiplex PCR, yet TCRdb's version contains in-frame clones alone and is incomplete. The table has tens of thousands of clones, 65% to 85% seen once; the top ten hold around 0.37%. The sample taken for sequencing was CD4+ T cells from blood buffy coats. These receptors were obtained from a human donor in good health.

V usage is TRBV27 and J usage is TRBJ2-7, with TRBD1 identical over 7 bases. The CDR3 spans 14 residues. Trimming removed 5 bases from V and 7 bases from J; junction bases left unmatched: 11. CDR1 MNHEY and CDR2 SMNVEV come from the germline V gene (reference sequence). CDR3 nucleotide sequence: TGTGCCAGCAGTACCCAGACAGGGACCAGGGAGCAGTACTTC. Protein: CASSTQTGTREQYF.

The CDR3 region is CASSPSEVQPQHF. CDR3 nucleotides: TGTGCCAGCAGCCCTTCCGAGGTCCAGCCCCAGCATTTT. V gene TRBV7-9 combines with J gene TRBJ1-5; D call uncertain. The germline V gene has CDR1 SEHNR and CDR2 FQNEAQ (reference sequence). The CDR3 length is 13 residues. The V end lost 5 bases, the J end lost 7 bases, and 12 bases lay between the germline ends.

This chain connects TRBV5-4 to TRBJ1-1; unclear D gene. The CDR3 length is 14 residues. Trimming left V 4 bases short and J 1 base short, with 11 bases between. Germline lookup yields CDR1 SGHNT and CDR2 YYREEE (reference sequence). CDR3 region: CASSLISTNTEAFF. In DNA, the CDR3 is TGTGCCAGCAGCCTAATCTCAACGAACACTGAAGCTTTCTTT.

The chain recombines TRBV2 with TRBJ2-6; D gene ambiguous. The V gene's germline CDR1 is SNHLY and CDR2 FYNNEI. The CDR3 covers 16 residues. V was clipped by 5 bases and J by 0 bases, with 11 bases between them. CDR3 in amino acids: CASSRGSTSGANVLTF. The CDR3 DNA follows: TGTGCCAGCAGTCGAGGCAGCACCTCTGGGGCCAACGTCCTGACTTTC.

In this sample, this clone turned up a few times. The rearrangement links TRBV4-1 to TRBJ1-2, with TRBD1 matching 8 bases. CDR3 length equals 15 residues. Germline trimming cut 4 bases from V and 4 bases from J; bases unmatched to any gene: 8. Germline CDR1 and CDR2: MGHRA and YSYEKL. The CDR3 DNA reads as TGCGCCAGCAGCCCTCCTGGACAGGGTGGCTATGGCTACACCTTC. Its protein is CASSPPGQGGYGYTF.

J is TRBJ2-7 and V is TRBV2; the match to TRBD2 covers 13 bases. CDR1 and CDR2 from the germline V gene are SNHLY and FYNNEI. The junction had 0 bases not matched to a gene; V was cut back by 0 bases and J by 4 bases. The CDR3 totals 15 residues. The chain's CDR3 is CASSEALAGGYEQYF. CDR3 nucleotides: TGTGCCAGCAGTGAAGCACTAGCGGGAGGGTACGAGCAGTACTTC. Full variable domain (remainder filled in from reference TRBV2 and TRBJ2-7): EPEVTQTPSHQVTQMGQEVILRCVPISNHLYFYWYRQILGQKVEFLVSFYNNEISEKSEIFDDQFSVERPDGSNFTLKIRSTKLEDSAMYFCASSEALAGGYEQYFGPGTRLTVT.

This clone has only one observation. The gene calls are TRBV2 and TRBJ2-2; D might be TRBD1 (5 bases). Trimming took 7 bases from V and 3 from J, leaving 12 bases between them. The CDR3 has 14 amino acids. Germline V CDR1 and CDR2: SNHLY, FYNNEI. The CDR3 is CASNKGAYTGELFF. The CDR3 nucleotides are TGTGCCAGCAATAAAGGGGCATACACCGGGGAGCTGTTTTTT.

V gene TRBV19 combines with J gene TRBJ2-7, with D perhaps matching TRBD2 (6 bases). V lost 2 bases, J lost 6 bases, and 29 bases lay in between. This CDR3 has 19 amino acids. Germline CDR1 and CDR2: LNHDA and SQIVND (reference sequence). CDR3 loop: CASSISTQTLAGSVSEQYF. In nucleotides, the CDR3 is TGTGCCAGTAGTATATCAACACAGACTCTTGCGGGGAGTGTGAGCGAGCAGTACTTC. Together with reference TRBV19 and TRBJ2-7, the CDR3 gives the full variable domain: DGGITQSPKYLFRKEGQNVTLSCEQNLNHDAMYWYRQDPGQGLRLIYYSQIVNDFQKGDIAEGYSVSREKKESFPLTVTSAQKNPTAFYLCASSISTQTLAGSVSEQYFGPGTRLTVT.

A few counts support this clone. The chain is built from TRBV19 and TRBJ1-5; D remains ambiguous. Trimming took 3 bases from V and 0 from J, leaving 9 bases between them. This CDR3 contains 15 residues. The germline V gene has CDR1 LNHDA and CDR2 SQIVND (reference sequence). The DNA of the CDR3 is TGTGCCAGTAGTATGTGGTCGGCTAGCAATCAGCCCCAGCATTTT. Residues: CASSMWSASNQPQHF.

In its sample, this clone was seen a few times. V is TRBV20-1 and J is TRBJ1-5; D gene ambiguous. From germline, CDR1 is DFQATT and CDR2 SNEGSKA (reference sequence). The CDR3 is made up of 11 amino acids. The V end lost 7 bases, the J end lost 1 base, and 5 bases lay between the germline ends. The CDR3 nucleotides read TGCAGTGAGGGAAGCAATCAGCCCCAGCATTTT. Protein: CSEGSNQPQHF.

The gene calls are TRBV10-1 and TRBJ2-7, with D uncertain. Germline V gene sequence: CDR1 WNHNN, CDR2 SYGVQD (reference sequence). This CDR3 comprises 13 residues. Between the trimmed V and J ends, which lost 7 bases and 5 bases, there was a span of 15 bases. The CDR3 is CASMPGPGHEQYF. The CDR3 DNA reads as TGCGCCAGCATGCCGGGTCCCGGCCACGAGCAGTACTTC.

The chain carries TRBV5-4 and TRBJ2-5, with D tentatively TRBD2 (5 bases). Gene TRBJ2-7 matches the end of the DNA better, so the J call may be wrong. Per germline, CDR1 SGHNT and CDR2 YYREEE (reference sequence). This CDR3 region has 15 residues. The CDR3, as DNA: TGTGCCAGCAGCTTGGCGGGGAGTCTCTCCTACGAGCAGTACTTC. Residues: CASSLAGSLSYEQYF.

This clone appeared a single time. The chain employs TRBV6-5 and TRBJ1-3; 8 bases agree with TRBD1. The CDR3 is made up of 16 amino acids. The ends lost 0 bases at V and 2 bases at J; junction bases unmatched: 3. Per the germline V gene, CDR1 is MNHEY and CDR2 is SVGAGI. The DNA for the CDR3 is TGTGCCAGCAGTTACTCGGCGGACAGGGCTGGAAACACCATATATTTT. Protein: CASSYSADRAGNTIYF.

The chain joins TRBV11-2 to TRBJ2-3; TRBD2 aligns across 10 bases. The V and J ends lost 1 base and 6 bases, in that order; junction bases with no gene match: 7. The germline gives CDR1 SGHAT, CDR2 FQNNGV. The CDR3 has 16 residues. This CDR3 reads CASSLVASGGADTQYF. Written as DNA, the CDR3 is TGTGCCAGCAGCTTAGTGGCTAGCGGGGGTGCCGATACGCAGTATTTT.

The chain recombines TRBV5-4 with TRBJ1-1; no clear D. Trimming left V 0 bases short and J 1 base short, with 7 bases between. This CDR3 has 14 amino acids. Germline loops: CDR1 SGHNT, CDR2 YYREEE (reference sequence). CDR3 sequence reads: CASSLAHGNTEAFF. In DNA form, the CDR3 reads TGTGCCAGCAGCTTGGCCCACGGGAACACTGAAGCTTTCTTT. Drawing the rest from reference TRBV5-4 and TRBJ1-1, the complete variable domain is ETGVTQSPTHLIKTRGQQVTLRCSSQSGHNTVSWYQQALGQGPQFIFQYYREEENGRGNFPPRFSGLQFPNYSSELNVNALELDDSALYLCASSLAHGNTEAFFGQGTRLTVV.

This rearrangement joins TRBV7-6 to TRBJ1-5; 9 nucleotides line up with TRBD1. This CDR3 is built from 14 residues. Trimming cost V 5 bases and J 10 bases; bases outside gene matches: 9. Germline assignment: CDR1 SGHVS and CDR2 FNYEAQ. DNA for the CDR3: TGTGCCAGCAGCCCCGGGACAGGGCCCCTTCCCCAGCATTTT. Encoded protein: CASSPGTGPLPQHF.

The chain has TRBV7-2 and TRBJ1-2, with D unclear. There are 18 residues in the CDR3. The germline gives CDR1 SGHTA, CDR2 FQGNSA. The V end was cut by 5 bases, the J end by 4 bases, with 26 bases between. The CDR3 coding sequence is TGTGCCAGCAGCCGCGATACAACTTCCACGCTTTCATCCTATGGCTACACCTTC. This gives the protein CASSRDTTSTLSSYGYTF.

V usage is TRBV7-2 and J usage is TRBJ2-3, with D perhaps matching TRBD2 (6 bases). V shed 5 bases and J shed 3 bases, with 15 bases lying between them. The germline CDR1 and CDR2 sequences are SGHTA and FQGNSA. This CDR3 has 15 amino acids. The CDR3 sequence: CASSVGLGRTDTQYF. As DNA, the CDR3 is TGTGCCAGCAGCGTGGGATTGGGGAGGACAGATACGCAGTATTTT. Using reference TRBV7-2 and TRBJ2-3 for the parts outside the CDR3, the full variable domain is GAGVSQSPSNKVTEKGKDVELRCDPISGHTALYWYRQSLGQGLEFLIYFQGNSAPDKSGLPSDRFSAERTGGSVSTLTIQRTQQEDSAVYLCASSVGLGRTDTQYFGPGTRLTVL.

This chain links TRBV5-1 with TRBJ2-5, with 7 bases lining up with TRBD2. This CDR3 comprises 14 residues. Germline V CDR1 and CDR2: SGHRS, YFSETQ. The V segment lost 1 base and the J segment 5 bases; nucleotides outside the gene matches: 5. CDR3 region: CASSLPGGPETQYF. The CDR3 DNA follows: TGCGCCAGCAGCTTGCCGGGGGGTCCGGAGACCCAGTACTTC.

V is TRBV6-5 and J is TRBJ1-3; D remains unclear. In germline, CDR1 is MNHEY, CDR2 SVGAGI. CDR3 length: 15 amino acids. The V gene lost 5 bases and the J gene lost 0 bases, with 11 bases spanning the gap. CDR3 DNA sequence: TGTGCCAGCAGTACTACGGATTCCTCTGGAAACACCATATATTTT. Protein product: CASSTTDSSGNTIYF.

The CDR3, as DNA: TGTGCCAGCAGCCTCTCAGCCTACTCCTACGAGCAGTACTTC. It encodes CASSLSAYSYEQYF. This sequence joins TRBV11-2 and TRBJ2-7; D call uncertain. Germline V lookup: CDR1 SGHAT, CDR2 FQNNGV. CDR3 length equals 14 residues. V lost 5 bases and J 0 bases, leaving 11 bases between the germline ends.

V is TRBV6-5 and J is TRBJ2-5; D call uncertain. This CDR3 region has 13 residues. V shed 5 bases and J shed 5 bases, with 12 bases lying between them. The germline gives CDR1 MNHEY, CDR2 SVGAGI. CDR3 coding DNA: TGTGCCAGCAGTCATCGGTTGGGGGAGACCCAGTACTTC. Its protein is CASSHRLGETQYF.

CDR3 sequence reads: CASSPRLANLETQYF. DNA of the CDR3: TGTGCCAGCAGCCCAAGACTAGCTAATCTGGAGACCCAGTACTTC. The chain is built from TRBV7-2 and TRBJ2-5, with TRBD2 identical over 7 bases. The CDR3 sequence is 15 residues long. The trim removed 5 bases at V and 5 bases at J, leaving 11 bases unmatched. The V gene's germline CDR1 is SGHTA and CDR2 FQGNSA.

The V gene is TRBV6-5, the J gene TRBJ2-7; D is perhaps TRBD1 (5 bases). The germline V gene encodes CDR1 MNHEY and CDR2 SVGAGI. The CDR3 consists of 15 residues. Trimming cost V 0 bases and J 2 bases, with 11 bases left between them. CDR3 protein: CASSYSRQFTYEQYF. As DNA, the CDR3 is TGTGCCAGCAGTTACTCACGACAGTTTACCTACGAGCAGTACTTC.